Listed below are T cell receptor beta chains from one sample, sequenced in a study of T cell responses to AZD1222 COVID-19 vaccine. Repertoires were generated with immunoSEQ multiplex PCR, while TCRdb's copy carries only in-frame clones and drops some. The sample lists approximately 100,000 clones, about 88% occurring once. Source: peripheral blood, taken on day 0 of AZD1222 vaccination. The receptors derive from an adult in good health. The conserved cysteine and the conserved F or W are not part of the CDR3 here. Fields, in order: V gene, CDR3 length, J gene, CDR3 protein.

V gene: TRBV15
CDR3 length: 14
J gene: TRBJ1-1
CDR3 protein: ATSSPGGNMNTEAF

V gene: TRBV28
CDR3 length: 8
J gene: TRBJ2-5
CDR3 protein: ASSQETQY

V gene: TRBV5-6
CDR3 length: 10
J gene: TRBJ1-1
CDR3 protein: ASSFLGAEAF

V gene: TRBV5-1
CDR3 length: 12
J gene: TRBJ1-4
CDR3 protein: ASSLAGGDEKLF

V gene: TRBV28
CDR3 length: 12
J gene: TRBJ2-1
CDR3 protein: ASSQRELYNEQF

V gene: TRBV4-2
CDR3 length: 16
J gene: TRBJ2-5
CDR3 protein: ASSQEGLAGGRSETQY

V gene: TRBV12-3/TRBV12-4
CDR3 length: 10
J gene: TRBJ2-1
CDR3 protein: ASSPGGDEQF

V gene: TRBV11-3
CDR3 length: 12
J gene: TRBJ1-1
CDR3 protein: ASSFYQGGTEAF

V gene: TRBV27
CDR3 length: 12
J gene: TRBJ1-1
CDR3 protein: ASSLGGGGTEAF

V gene: TRBV19
CDR3 length: 13
J gene: TRBJ1-4
CDR3 protein: ASSMTGRVNEKLF

V gene: TRBV18
CDR3 length: 14
J gene: TRBJ2-3
CDR3 protein: ASSPRGSGGTDTQY

V gene: TRBV5-4
CDR3 length: 15
J gene: TRBJ2-5
CDR3 protein: ASSLASGGNVQETQY

V gene: TRBV6-5
CDR3 length: 11
J gene: TRBJ2-3
CDR3 protein: ASRGDYTDTQY

V gene: TRBV15
CDR3 length: 14
J gene: TRBJ1-2
CDR3 protein: ATSRRQGRRNYGYT

V gene: TRBV5-1
CDR3 length: 16
J gene: TRBJ1-1
CDR3 protein: ASRSPGGFLGMNTEAF